This TCR beta chain was recovered during a study of blood T cell repertoires in COVID-19. Across the whole study: Sites in the United States, Italy and Spain provided acute and convalescent COVID-19 samples.

Cohorts were determined from participant-reported clinical history. Donors in Cohort 3 who had recovered were those with two negative PCRs, healthcare professional clearance, or resolution of their symptoms. Profiled with immunoSEQ multiplex PCR; TCRdb holds only in-frame clones, not every one. The repertoire holds about 130,000 clones, with 70% to 90% as singletons. CDR3 length: 17 residues. Trimming shortened V by 5 bases and J by 6 bases, and 22 bases separated the two germline ends. Germline values: CDR1 SEHNR, CDR2 FQNEAQ (reference sequence). The sequenced sample was PBMCs or T cells enriched from blood (not recorded which). This chain joins TRBV7-9 and TRBJ2-2, with D possibly matching TRBD2 (7 bases). The receptor was derived from a woman between 45 and 65 years old who had recovered from COVID-19. Written as DNA, the CDR3 is TGTGCCAGCAGCAAACCACCGCCGGGGGGCGTAGCCGGGGAGCTGTTTTTT. Its translation is CASSKPPPGGVAGELFF.